This T cell receptor beta chain was obtained from a study of cytomegalovirus exposure and HLA in healthy donors. PCR used 60 Vbeta primers and 13 Jbeta primers. Produced via immunoSEQ multiplex PCR; TCRdb's table is partial and in-frame only. This table has about 190,000 clones, about four fifths appearing once. The CDR3 runs 15 residues. The germline V gene has CDR1 LNHDA and CDR2 SQIVND (reference sequence). V was cut by 3 bases and J by 4 bases, with 12 bases left in between. Sequences were obtained from PBMCs. The chain employs TRBV19 and TRBJ1-4; D is perhaps TRBD1 (5 bases). The sequence came from a woman in her 50s in good health and CMV-seropositive. CDR3 nucleotide sequence: TGTGCCAGTAGTATTTTGGGGCCCATTAATGAAAAACTGTTTTTT. Its protein product is CASSILGPINEKLFF.